These 23 T cell receptor beta chains share one sample of origin, sequenced in a study of T-cell reconstitution after alpha-beta-depleted transplantation in children. Preparing the TCRbeta library involved the use of unique molecular identifiers. MiXCR was run by TCRdb on the PCR reads, yielding one entry per CDR3 protein. The table includes around 600,000 distinct CDR3 sequences, around 23% detected once. The sample was PBMCs, mostly from graft donor cells, taken 360 days after TCRalphabeta/CD19-depleted stem cell transplant. The receptors were sampled from a boy under two years old who had a stem cell transplant for acute myeloid leukemia, so the T cells may come from the graft donor.

The chain combines TRBV29-1 with TRBJ2-3; D not resolved. Between the trimmed V and J ends, which lost 6 bases and 1 base, there was a span of 14 bases. Germline V gives CDR1 SQVTM, CDR2 ANQGSEA. This CDR3 comprises 14 residues. The CDR3 loop reads CSVSGYSGTDTQYF. The CDR3 nucleotides are TGCAGCGTGTCGGGCTACAGCGGCACAGATACGCAGTATTTT.

V gene TRBV5-4 combines with J gene TRBJ2-3; D possibly matches TRBD1 or TRBD2 (7 bases each). The CDR3 has 16 amino acids. Trimming removed 0 bases from V and 3 bases from J, with 14 bases in between. Germline lookup yields CDR1 SGHNT and CDR2 YYREEE (reference sequence). CDR3 DNA sequence: TGTGCCAGCAGCTTGGGACAGGGAGGGAGGACAGATACGCAGTATTTT. It translates to CASSLGQGGRTDTQYF.

This clonotype was seen more than once but under ten times. The gene calls are TRBV20-1 and TRBJ2-1; either TRBD1 or TRBD2 may fit D (6 bases each). CDR1 DFQATT and CDR2 SNEGSKA come from the germline V gene (reference sequence). Deletions cut 6 bases from V and 3 bases from J, with 18 bases between. The CDR3 totals 15 residues. CDR3 in amino acids: CSASPRGLNYNEQFF. CDR3 nucleotides: TGCAGTGCATCCCCTCGGGGGCTAAACTACAATGAGCAGTTCTTC.

The V and J genes are TRBV7-2 and TRBJ2-5; 8 bases are a match to TRBD2. The CDR3 has 14 amino acids. V lost 2 bases, J lost 5 bases, and 4 bases stayed unmatched. Looked up from germline, CDR1 is SGHTA and CDR2 is FQGNSA. The CDR3 protein is CASSLRIAGETQYF. In DNA form, the CDR3 reads TGTGCCAGCAGCTTACGGATAGCGGGGGAGACCCAGTACTTC.

V and J are TRBV21-1 and TRBJ1-4. TRBV21-1 is deemed a pseudogene. CDR3 size: 12 residues. The CDR3 region has the DNA TGTGCCAGACAGAACTGTAATGAAAAACTGTTTTTT. Residues: CARQNCNEKLFF.

The table lists this clonotype with a few counts. V usage is TRBV9 and J usage is TRBJ2-1, with 10 bases lining up with TRBD2. This CDR3 comprises 16 residues. J gave up 5 bases and V 5 bases, and 10 bases lay outside the gene matches. CDR1 SGDLS and CDR2 YYNGEE come from the germline V gene. The CDR3 loop reads CASSPSWTSGNNEQFF. The CDR3 nucleotides are TGTGCCAGCAGTCCCTCATGGACTAGCGGAAACAATGAGCAGTTCTTC.

The chain links TRBV4-3 to TRBJ2-1; perhaps TRBD1 as D (5 bases). CDR3 length equals 17 residues. The germline V gene has CDR1 LGHNA and CDR2 YSLEER. The germline V and J ends were trimmed by 2 bases and 7 bases, with 21 bases remaining between them. The DNA for the CDR3 is TGCGCCAGCAGCCAATATGAGGACCCCATTAAGGGGAATGAGCAGTTCTTC. Translation: CASSQYEDPIKGNEQFF.

This clonotype has a count of ten or more. The chain couples TRBV20-1 to TRBJ1-2; D is unresolved. Germline V lookup: CDR1 DFQATT, CDR2 SNEGSKA (reference sequence). This CDR3 is 12 amino acids long. Trimming left V 1 base short and J 4 bases short, with 7 bases between. Here the CDR3 reads CSARADSYGYTF. CDR3 coding DNA: TGCAGTGCTAGAGCAGATTCCTATGGCTACACCTTC.

This clonotype came up a few times. This chain connects TRBV20-1 to TRBJ2-2; possible D gene TRBD2, 5 bases. Germline V gene lookup returns CDR1 DFQATT and CDR2 SNEGSKA (reference sequence). The CDR3 loop spans 16 amino acids. V was clipped by 6 bases and J by 0 bases, with 17 bases between them. As DNA, the CDR3 is TGCAGTGCCCCTGGACTGGATGTCACGAACACCGGGGAGCTGTTTTTT. Its protein product is CSAPGLDVTNTGELFF.

The chain couples TRBV28 to TRBJ1-2, with 9 bases lining up with TRBD1. Germline V CDR1 and CDR2: MDHEN, SYDVKM. This CDR3 comprises 15 residues. V shed 5 bases and J 7 bases; nucleotides not matched to a gene: 11. The CDR3 region has the DNA TGTGCCAGCAGTGTCCGGGACAGGGTAGGAAGTGGCTACACCTTC. Translated, it gives CASSVRDRVGSGYTF.

This clonotype has more than one count but fewer than ten. V is TRBV20-1 and J is TRBJ2-2; D gene unclear. The CDR3 totals 13 residues. Between the trimmed V and J ends, which lost 2 bases and 7 bases, there was a span of 11 bases. CDR1 and CDR2 from the germline V gene are DFQATT and SNEGSKA (reference sequence). Here the CDR3 reads CSARSATYGELFF. The DNA for the CDR3 is TGCAGTGCTAGATCCGCGACGTACGGGGAGCTGTTTTTT.

This clonotype was recorded many times. The chain recombines TRBV5-5 with TRBJ2-7; 8 bases align to TRBD1. This CDR3 spans 14 amino acids. J lost 0 bases, V lost 5 bases, and 4 bases had no gene match. Germline CDR1 and CDR2: SGHKS and YYEKEE (reference sequence). The CDR3 nucleotides read TGTGCCAGCAGACCAGGGGGCAGCTCCTACGAGCAGTACGTC. It yields the protein CASRPGGSSYEQYV.

This clonotype has only a few counts. The rearrangement uses TRBV2 and TRBJ2-2; D ambiguous. Per the germline V gene, CDR1 is SNHLY and CDR2 is FYNNEI. The V and J ends lost 5 bases and 0 bases respectively, with 10 bases between them. There are 15 residues in the CDR3. The DNA of the CDR3 is TGTGCCAGCAGTACAGTGCCGTCGAACACCGGGGAGCTGTTTTTT. This translates into CASSTVPSNTGELFF.

V usage is TRBV20-1 and J usage is TRBJ1-2; no firm D call. The ends were cut back, 3 bases at V and 1 base at J, with 15 bases in the middle. In germline, CDR1 is DFQATT, CDR2 SNEGSKA (reference sequence). CDR3 length equals 15 residues. The CDR3 DNA follows: TGCAGTGCTAGCCCACGGCATTATAGTAACTATGGCTACACCTTC. Translating it yields CSASPRHYSNYGYTF.

The rearrangement links TRBV9 to TRBJ1-2; 7 positions match TRBD1. From germline, CDR1 is SGDLS and CDR2 YYNGEE. V lost 5 bases to trimming and J lost 2 bases; unmatched junction nucleotides: 6. The CDR3 extends over 14 amino acids. The CDR3 nucleotides read TGTGCCAGCAGGGGGCAGGGGGACAACTATGGCTACACCTTC. This codes for CASRGQGDNYGYTF.

The chain has TRBV9 and TRBJ2-1; TRBD2 matches 10 bases. CDR1 SGDLS and CDR2 YYNGEE come from the germline V gene. After removal of 4 bases from V and 6 bases from J, the junction contained 16 bases not matched to a gene. The CDR3 is made up of 18 amino acids. CDR3: CASSPSLTLAGVLNEQFF. CDR3 DNA sequence: TGTGCCAGCAGCCCAAGTCTCACCCTAGCGGGGGTGCTCAATGAGCAGTTCTTC.

The rearrangement uses TRBV12-5 and TRBJ2-5; D remains ambiguous. The length of the CDR3 is 13 residues. The V gene lost 4 bases and the J gene lost 4 bases, with 10 bases spanning the gap. The V gene's germline CDR1 is LGHNT and CDR2 FRNRAP. The CDR3 DNA follows: TGTGCTAGTGGTTCGTGGGGTGGAGAGACCCAGTACTTC. This translates into CASGSWGGETQYF.

The V gene is TRBV7-9, the J gene TRBJ2-7; D is possibly TRBD1 (6 bases). This CDR3 has 13 amino acids. Germline CDR1 SEHNR, CDR2 FQNEAQ (reference sequence). V was trimmed by 5 bases and J by 3 bases, leaving 11 bases between them. The CDR3 reads CASSPGDNYEQYF. CDR3 coding DNA: TGTGCCAGCAGCCCCGGGGACAACTACGAGCAGTACTTC.

The chain combines TRBV19 with TRBJ1-5, with D possibly TRBD1 on 6 matching bases. CDR3 length: 17 residues. V gave up 5 bases and J gave up 0 bases, with 17 bases separating them. Looked up from germline, CDR1 is LNHDA and CDR2 is SQIVND (reference sequence). The CDR3 bases are TGTGCCAGTAGTGAAGGATTTCGACAGGATAGCAATCAGCCCCAGCATTTT. This sequence encodes CASSEGFRQDSNQPQHF.

There are many counts of this clonotype. The chain combines TRBV20-1 with TRBJ2-5, with a weak D call TRBD1 (6 bases). The germline V gene encodes CDR1 DFQATT and CDR2 SNEGSKA (reference sequence). This CDR3 is built from 13 residues. The germline V and J ends were trimmed by 4 bases and 4 bases, with 13 bases remaining between them. DNA for the CDR3: TGCAGTGCTAACAGGGAAATAGGAGAGACCCAGTACTTC. Its protein is CSANREIGETQYF.

Many counts were recorded for this clonotype. This chain connects TRBV29-1 to TRBJ2-5; D remains ambiguous. The CDR3 is 13 amino acids. The V gene's germline CDR1 is SQVTM and CDR2 ANQGSEA. The ends were cut back, 4 bases at V and 0 bases at J, with 9 bases in the middle. CDR3 sequence (DNA): TGCAGCGTTGGGGCCCTTTACCAAGAGACCCAGTACTTC. Its translation is CSVGALYQETQYF.

Many counts were recorded for this clonotype. The chain uses TRBV15 and TRBJ2-1, with a weak D call TRBD2 (5 bases). This CDR3 contains 16 residues. V was trimmed by 0 bases and J by 4 bases, leaving 13 bases between them. Germline loops: CDR1 LNHNV, CDR2 YYDKDF (reference sequence). The CDR3 DNA reads as TGTGCCACCAGCAGAGATACGCCTAGCCCGTACAATGAGCAGTTCTTC. Amino acids: CATSRDTPSPYNEQFF.

This clonotype showed up just a few times. The V gene is TRBV6-5, the J gene TRBJ1-1, with D maybe TRBD1 (6 bases). Germline V CDR1 and CDR2: MNHEY, SVGAGI. V lost 0 bases and J 1 base, leaving 9 bases between the germline ends. This CDR3 has 15 amino acids. The CDR3 DNA follows: TGTGCCAGCAGTTACTCGAGAGGGGGGAACACTGAAGCTTTCTTT. Its protein is CASSYSRGGNTEAFF.